This is a list of T cell receptor beta chains from one sample in a study of blood T cell repertoires in COVID-19. Produced via immunoSEQ multiplex PCR; TCRdb's table is partial and in-frame only. This sample yields approximately 400,000 clones, of which roughly nine tenths are seen a single time; over 1% belongs to the top ten. Sequenced input: peripheral blood. These receptors all stem from a man aged 35-49 years with acute or convalescent COVID-19. Each CDR3 is given with its conserved first and last residue. D genes are given only for firm matches. Size values are once, few and many counts, or a class for expanded clones, and some rows have none.

D	V	J	size	DNA	CDR3
NA	TRBV12-3/TRBV12-4	TRBJ1-1	NA	TGTGCCAGCAGTTTAACCTCGGACACTGAAGCTTTCTTT	CASSLTSDTEAFF
NA	TRBV13	TRBJ2-7	few	TGTGCAACCGGACTCTCCTACGAGCAGTACTTC	CATGLSYEQYF
TRBD2	TRBV10-3	TRBJ2-7	NA	TGTGCCATCAGCGGTGGACTAGCGGGGGAGTCCTACGAGCAGTACTTC	CAISGGLAGESYEQYF
TRBD2	TRBV19	TRBJ2-1	NA	TGTGCCAGTAGTACCTGGACTAGTAACAATGAGCAGTTCTTC	CASSTWTSNNEQFF
TRBD1	TRBV7-9	TRBJ2-7	NA	TGTGCCAGCAGCTTAGAGGGACAGGAGCAGTACTTC	CASSLEGQEQYF
NA	TRBV18	TRBJ1-1	NA	TGTGCCAGCTCCCCGAAGCTCGACAGCGACGGAACTGAAGCTTTCTTT	CASSPKLDSDGTEAFF
NA	TRBV11-2	TRBJ1-1	NA	TGTGCCAGCACGGGAGGGTTTGGGACTTTCTTT	CASTGGFGTFF
NA	TRBV7-9	TRBJ1-1	NA	TGTGCCAGCAGCTTAGACCTAATCGGTGAAGCTTTCTTT	CASSLDLIGEAFF
NA	TRBV28	TRBJ1-6	few	TGTGCCAGCAGTACAGGGAATTCACCCCTCCACTTT	CASSTGNSPLHF
NA	TRBV5-5	TRBJ1-3	NA	TGTGCCAGCAGCTTAGCCGGGACACCAAACTCTGGAAACACCATATATTTT	CASSLAGTPNSGNTIYF
NA	TRBV5-6	TRBJ2-7	NA	TGTGCCAGCAGCTCAGGGGCAGATAAACCCTACGAGCAGTACTTC	CASSSGADKPYEQYF
NA	TRBV4-2	TRBJ2-2	NA	TGTGCCAGCAGCCAAGATCTGGCGGGGACCGGGGAGCTGTTTTTT	CASSQDLAGTGELFF
NA	TRBV3-1/TRBV3-2	TRBJ1-2	NA	TGTGCCAGCAGCCAAGTTGCCAGGCTTCCCTATGGCTACACCTTC	CASSQVARLPYGYTF
NA	TRBV19	TRBJ1-1	NA	TGTGCCAGTAGTATAGGGCCCGCCGTCCCCACTGAAGCTTTCTTT	CASSIGPAVPTEAFF
NA	TRBV9	TRBJ1-5	NA	TGTGCCAGCAGCGCAACAGGGTATGGCAATCAGCCCCAGCATTTT	CASSATGYGNQPQHF
TRBD1	TRBV14	TRBJ2-1	many	TGTGCCAGCAGTCTTTACAGGGGTTTCGAGCAGTTCTTC	CASSLYRGFEQFF
NA	TRBV5-5	TRBJ1-3	NA	TGTGCCAGCAGCTACCCTGGTAGAAGCTCTGGAAACACCATATATTTT	CASSYPGRSSGNTIYF
NA	TRBV28	TRBJ2-7	NA	TGTGCCAGCAGCCGTACTAGCTCCTACGAGCAGTACTTC	CASSRTSSYEQYF
NA	TRBV28	TRBJ1-2	NA	TGTGCCAGCAGGTCTGGCGACTGGCTTGGCTACACCTTC	CASRSGDWLGYTF